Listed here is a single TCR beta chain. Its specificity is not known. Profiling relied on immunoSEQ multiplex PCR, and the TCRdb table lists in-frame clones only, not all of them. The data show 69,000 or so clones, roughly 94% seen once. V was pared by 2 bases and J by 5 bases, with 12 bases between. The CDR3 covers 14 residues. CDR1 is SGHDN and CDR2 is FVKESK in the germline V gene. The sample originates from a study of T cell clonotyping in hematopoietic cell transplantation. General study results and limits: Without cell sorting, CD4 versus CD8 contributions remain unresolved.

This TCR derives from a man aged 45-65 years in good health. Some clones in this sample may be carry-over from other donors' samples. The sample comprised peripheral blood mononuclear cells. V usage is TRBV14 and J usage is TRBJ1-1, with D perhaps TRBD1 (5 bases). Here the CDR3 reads CASSQSVRGTEAFF. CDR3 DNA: TGTGCCAGCAGCCAATCGGTGCGGGGGACTGAAGCTTTCTTT.